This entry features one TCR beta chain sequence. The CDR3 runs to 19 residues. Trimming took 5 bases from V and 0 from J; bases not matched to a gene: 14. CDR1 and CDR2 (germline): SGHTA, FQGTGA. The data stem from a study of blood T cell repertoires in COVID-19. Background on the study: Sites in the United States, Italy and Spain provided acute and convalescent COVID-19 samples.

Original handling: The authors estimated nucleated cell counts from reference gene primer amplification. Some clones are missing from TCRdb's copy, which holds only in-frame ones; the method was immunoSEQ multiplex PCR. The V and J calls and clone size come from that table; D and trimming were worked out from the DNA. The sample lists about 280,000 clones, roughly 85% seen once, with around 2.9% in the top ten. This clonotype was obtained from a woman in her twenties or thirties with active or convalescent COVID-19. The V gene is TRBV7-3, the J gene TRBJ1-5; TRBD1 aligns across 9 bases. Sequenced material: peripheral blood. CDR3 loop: CASSLPGTGIGYSNQPQHF. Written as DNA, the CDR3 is TGTGCCAGCAGCCTCCCAGGGACAGGGATCGGTTATAGCAATCAGCCCCAGCATTTT.